The 15 T cell receptor beta chains listed next were all sequenced from one sample in a study of metastatic and nonmetastatic thyroid tumors. Thyroid surgery took place with no prior treatment in any patient. Via MiXCR, TCRdb re-called the PCR reads. The data show around 5,000 clones, roughly a sixth seen once. Sequenced sample: adjacent normal tissue. The receptors shown here come from a female donor with papillary thyroid cancer or a benign thyroid nodule (not recorded which). Some clones in this sample may be carry-over from other donors' samples.

This clone was found many times. The chain recombines TRBV5-4 with TRBJ1-1; D is possibly TRBD1 (6 bases). V was clipped by 3 bases and J by 4 bases, with 13 bases between them. The CDR3 consists of 14 residues. Germline CDR1 is SGHNT and CDR2 is YYREEE (reference sequence). The CDR3: CASSWEGGSTEAFF. As DNA, the CDR3 is TGTGCCAGCAGCTGGGAGGGGGGGAGCACTGAAGCTTTCTTT.

By frequency in the sample, this clone is medium-sized (0.01 to 0.1%). The junction departs from the called germline gene at one end, perhaps through a read error. This chain uses TRBV7-3 with TRBJ2-1; 7 bases agree with TRBD2. Germline CDR1 SGHTA, CDR2 FQGTGA. This CDR3 has 13 amino acids. CDR3 nucleotide sequence: TGTGCCAGCAGCCTAACTAGCGACAATGAGCAGTTCTTC. Residues: CASSLTSDNEQFF.

There are a few counts of this clone. This may arise from a read error, as a much more abundant clone is one base away. This chain links TRBV5-4 with TRBJ1-3; D is unclear. Germline assignment: CDR1 SGHNT and CDR2 YYREEE (reference sequence). This CDR3 is built from 14 residues. The CDR3, as DNA: TGTTCCAGCAGCCCAGGAGTCTCTGGAAACACCATATATTTT. Its protein is CSSSPGVSGNTIYF.

In its sample, this clone was seen a few times. Sequence at one end of the junction differs from germline and may be a read error. This rearrangement joins TRBV13 to TRBJ1-4; D call uncertain. CDR1 is PRHDT and CDR2 is FYEKMQ in the germline V gene (reference sequence). This CDR3 spans 15 amino acids. CDR3 DNA sequence: TGTGCCAACAGCTTCATTCCCAGTTTTGGGGAAAAACTGTTTTTT. This encodes CANSFIPSFGEKLFF.

In this sample, this clone turned up many times. The chain couples TRBV13 to TRBJ1-3; D is perhaps TRBD1 (6 bases). Germline lookup yields CDR1 PRHDT and CDR2 FYEKMQ (reference sequence). Trimming cost V 5 bases and J 3 bases, with 14 bases left between them. The CDR3 runs 15 residues. In nucleotides, the CDR3 is TGTGCCAGCAGCAGGACGGGCAGGGGTGGAAACACCATATATTTT. Amino acids: CASSRTGRGGNTIYF.

This clone is large by share. V is TRBV27 and J is TRBJ2-7, with a tentative D call TRBD2 (5 bases). Trimming took off 6 bases at V and 0 bases at J, with 18 bases between the two ends. The V gene's germline CDR1 is MNHEY and CDR2 SMNVEV (reference sequence). CDR3 size: 16 residues. The CDR3 reads CASSLPPQGSSYEQYV. CDR3 in DNA: TGTGCCAGCAGCCTCCCCCCCCAAGGGAGCTCCTACGAGCAGTACGTC.

This clone was recorded many times. This chain uses TRBV14 with TRBJ1-1; no clear D gene. Trimming shortened V by 0 bases and J by 1 base, and 6 bases separated the two germline ends. This CDR3 comprises 14 residues. From germline, CDR1 is SGHDN and CDR2 FVKESK. The CDR3 loop is CASSQDLQNTEAFF. CDR3 DNA: TGTGCCAGCAGCCAAGATCTCCAGAACACTGAAGCTTTCTTT. Together with reference TRBV14 and TRBJ1-1, the CDR3 gives the full variable domain: EAGVTQFPSHSVIEKGQTVTLRCDPISGHDNLYWYRRVMGKEIKFLLHFVKESKQDESGMPNNRFLAERTGGTYSTLKVQPAELEDSGVYFCASSQDLQNTEAFFGQGTRLTVV.

The chain links TRBV30 to TRBJ2-3, with 11 bases lining up with TRBD2. The J segment lost 4 bases and the V segment lost 3 bases, leaving 3 bases of the junction unmatched. The CDR3 has 14 residues. Germline assignment: CDR1 GTSNPN and CDR2 SVGIG (reference sequence). CDR3 sequence reads: CAWSGTSGADTQYF. CDR3 in DNA: TGTGCCTGGAGCGGGACTAGCGGAGCAGATACGCAGTATTTT.

Worth noting for this clone: One end of the junction fails to match germline, which may point to a read error. The chain joins TRBV27 to TRBJ2-2, with 12 bases matching TRBD2. This CDR3 comprises 15 residues. The germline V gene has CDR1 MNHEY and CDR2 SMNVEV (reference sequence). CDR3 sequence (DNA): TGTGCCAACAGTTCAGGGACTAGCGGGTTCGGGGAGCTGTTTTTT. Translated: CANSSGTSGFGELFF.

This clone has just a few counts. The DNA for the CDR3 is TGTGCCAGCAGTTACACAGGGAATGGAATTCAGTACTTC. Translation: CASSYTGNGIQYF. The rearrangement uses TRBV6-5 and TRBJ2-4; possible D gene TRBD1, 6 bases. Trimming removed 2 bases at V and 10 bases at J, with 12 bases between. The V gene's germline CDR1 is MNHEY and CDR2 SVGAGI. CDR3 length: 13 amino acids.

In regard to this clone: Here the CDR3 omits its conserved ending phenylalanine or tryptophan, so a read error is the likely source. The J gene is TRBJ2-7, the V gene TRBV27; D is unresolved. V lost 4 bases and J lost 7, with 8 bases in between. CDR1 and CDR2 from the germline V gene are MNHEY and SMNVEV (reference sequence). The CDR3 sequence is 11 residues long. The CDR3 bases are TGTGCCAGCAGTTCCTATGAAGAGCAGTACTTG. Protein product: CASSSYEEQYL.

This clone is categorized as medium-sized. The chain recombines TRBV11-3 with TRBJ1-1; D may be TRBD1 (5 bases). Germline CDR1 is SGHNT and CDR2 is YENEEA. The CDR3 runs to 13 residues. V was trimmed by 3 bases and J by 0 bases, leaving 5 bases between them. In DNA, the CDR3 is TGTGCCAGCAGCTTGGGGGTGAACACTGAAGCTTTCTTT. This sequence encodes CASSLGVNTEAFF.

The rearrangement links TRBV6-1 to TRBJ2-2, with 7 bases that match TRBD1. The CDR3 extends over 15 amino acids. CDR1 and CDR2 (germline): MNHNS, SASEGT. The ends lost 8 bases at V and 11 bases at J; junction bases unmatched: 17. The DNA of the CDR3 is TGTGCCAGCGTAGAGACAGGGTATGACACCGTTGAGCTGTTTTTT. Its translation: CASVETGYDTVELFF.

V and J are TRBV6-2 or TRBV6-3 and TRBJ2-1, with 9 nucleotides matching TRBD1. V gave up 4 bases and J gave up 7 bases; unmatched junction bases: 11. Germline CDR1 is MNHEY and CDR2 is SVGEGT. The CDR3 has 16 residues. CDR3 bases: TGTGCCAGCAGTTTTTATGGGACAGGGTTAGATAATGAGCAGTTCTTC. Translated: CASSFYGTGLDNEQFF.

About this clone: A read error is likely, as this CDR3 ends without the conserved phenylalanine or tryptophan. This chain uses TRBV20-1 with TRBJ2-1; 9 bases match TRBD2. The germline V gene has CDR1 DFQATT and CDR2 SNEGSKA (reference sequence). V lost 8 bases and J lost 8; bases outside the gene matches: 13. The CDR3 extends over 14 amino acids. CDR3 nucleotide sequence: TGCAGTTCGATAGCGGGAGACCCCCCCCATGAGCAGTTCATC. This gives the protein CSSIAGDPPHEQFI.